This T cell receptor beta chain was identified in a study of OX40 agonist ivuxolimab in advanced cancers. Study details: The diagnoses of dose-escalation patients were hepatocellular carcinoma, melanoma, renal cell or head and neck cancer.

This CDR3 comprises 14 residues. J gave up 5 bases and V 8 bases, and 9 bases lay outside the gene matches. CDR1 is MNHEY, CDR2 SMNVEV, per germline (reference sequence). Sequencing used immunoSEQ multiplex PCR; TCRdb keeps in-frame clones, though not all of them. Counted here are about 50,000 clones, 80% occurring once; the ten biggest clones make up 3.9%. The V call is TRBV27, the J call TRBJ1-2; 9 bases fit TRBD1. The receptor comes from an adult with an advanced solid tumor such as melanoma, head and neck, liver or kidney cancer. The source was CD4+ or CD8+ T cells sorted from blood, collected in a trial of the OX40 agonist ivuxolimab. In DNA form, the CDR3 reads TGTGCCAGCGGGATCCGGGACAGGGTTTATGGCTACACCTTC. This sequence encodes CASGIRDRVYGYTF.